These 15 T cell receptor beta chains were all obtained from the same sample, sequenced in a study of shared clonotypes between healthy human individuals. Profiled with immunoSEQ multiplex PCR; TCRdb holds only in-frame clones, not every one. The table lists roughly 720,000 clones, about 92% of them singletons. Sequencing was done on a sample of memory CD8+ T cells from PBMCs. The subset denotes: CD45RO+ cells pooled with CCR7-negative TemRA cells. The receptor set was obtained from a man aged 18 to 30 in good health. Some clones in this sample may be carry-over from other donors' samples.

This clone was counted between two and nine times. The chain combines TRBV7-8 with TRBJ2-7, with D unclear. V lost 5 bases, J lost 1 base, and 9 bases lay in between. From germline, CDR1 is SGHVS and CDR2 FQNEAQ. The CDR3 spans 13 residues. The CDR3 spells CASSPSLSYEQYF. CDR3 sequence (DNA): TGTGCCAGCAGCCCCAGTCTTTCCTACGAGCAGTACTTC.

The gene calls are TRBV30 and TRBJ2-7; TRBD2 agrees at 11 bases. CDR3 length equals 14 residues. Unmatched junction bases numbered 5, after V lost 2 bases and J lost 5 bases. Germline CDR1 reads GTSNPN; CDR2 reads SVGIG (reference sequence). CDR3: CAWSQTSGRDEQYF. The DNA for the CDR3 is TGTGCCTGGAGTCAAACTAGCGGGAGAGACGAGCAGTACTTC.

The chain carries TRBV11-2 and TRBJ2-5; 7 bases agree with TRBD2. Looked up from germline, CDR1 is SGHAT and CDR2 is FQNNGV. V lost 0 bases and J lost 0; bases outside the gene matches: 7. This CDR3 spans 17 amino acids. This CDR3 is CASSLEYRRGNQETQYF. The DNA of the CDR3 is TGTGCCAGCAGCTTAGAATACCGGCGGGGGAACCAAGAGACCCAGTACTTC.

On this clone: This same CDR3 is encoded by further DNA sequences in the sample. This chain joins TRBV29-1 and TRBJ2-7; 11 bases fit TRBD1. There are 14 residues in the CDR3. With 6 bases clipped from V and 1 base from J, the junction kept 5 bases outside the gene matches. Germline lookup yields CDR1 SQVTM and CDR2 ANQGSEA. The chain's CDR3 is CSVAGQGASYEQYF. CDR3 DNA sequence: TGCAGCGTAGCCGGACAGGGGGCATCCTACGAGCAGTACTTC.

The genes are TRBV28 and TRBJ1-3; the D is unclear. CDR1 and CDR2 from the germline V gene are MDHEN and SYDVKM. The CDR3 is made up of 16 amino acids. The ends were cut back, 1 base at V and 0 bases at J, with 10 bases in the middle. The DNA for the CDR3 is TGTGCCAGCAGTTTATTCCAGGCCCTCTCTGGAAACACCATATATTTT. Its protein is CASSLFQALSGNTIYF.

With regard to this clone: Other DNA variants within this sample encode the same CDR3. This chain connects TRBV30 to TRBJ1-1; D gene unclear. The germline V gene encodes CDR1 GTSNPN and CDR2 SVGIG (reference sequence). This CDR3 spans 13 amino acids. Between the trimmed V and J ends, which lost 4 bases and 2 bases, there was a span of 11 bases. Written as DNA, the CDR3 is TGTGCCTGGAACCCGGGAGGCAACACTGAAGCTTTCTTT. It translates to CAWNPGGNTEAFF. The complete variable domain, with remaining parts taken from reference TRBV30 and TRBJ1-1, reads SQTIHQWPATLVQPVGSPLSLECTVEGTSNPNLYWYRQAAGRGLQLLFYSVGIGQISSEVPQNLSASRPQDRQFILSSKKLLLSDSGFYLCAWNPGGNTEAFFGQGTRLTVV.

This chain links TRBV6-1 with TRBJ2-1; D not certain. The germline gives CDR1 MNHNS, CDR2 SASEGT. V lost 1 base and J lost 2, with 12 bases in between. The CDR3 contains 16 residues. The CDR3 region is CASSEGGIRAYNEQFF. CDR3 bases: TGTGCCAGCAGTGAAGGTGGGATAAGGGCCTACAATGAGCAGTTCTTC.

A single count supports this clone. V is TRBV2 and J is TRBJ2-2, with TRBD1 as a possible D gene (5 bases). The CDR3 contains 16 residues. Trimming took off 2 bases at V and 2 bases at J, with 12 bases between the two ends. Germline loops: CDR1 SNHLY, CDR2 FYNNEI. The DNA of the CDR3 is TGTGCCAGCAGTGAAAGGGGCAGGGATAACACCGGGGAGCTGTTTTTT. This encodes CASSERGRDNTGELFF.

The chain carries TRBV10-3 and TRBJ1-1, with D possibly TRBD1 on 5 matching bases. In germline, CDR1 is ENHRY, CDR2 SYGVKD. The germline V and J ends were trimmed by 6 bases and 4 bases, with 9 bases remaining between them. This CDR3 region has 12 residues. In nucleotides, the CDR3 is TGTGCCATCAGGGAGGGGTTCACTGAAGCTTTCTTT. Its translation is CAIREGFTEAFF.

The chain joins TRBV20-1 to TRBJ1-2; 7 nucleotides match TRBD1. After removal of 0 bases from V and 14 bases from J, the junction contained 6 bases not matched to a gene. The CDR3 has 11 amino acids. The germline V gene encodes CDR1 DFQATT and CDR2 SNEGSKA (reference sequence). The CDR3 DNA is TGCAGTGCTAGAGATTGGGAGGGGGCGACCTTC. It yields the protein CSARDWEGATF.

The chain recombines TRBV29-1 with TRBJ2-1; D gene unclear. In germline, CDR1 is SQVTM, CDR2 ANQGSEA. Trimming shortened V by 5 bases and J by 4 bases, and 15 bases separated the two germline ends. The CDR3 consists of 14 residues. The CDR3 loop is CSVLGFTTYNEQFF. CDR3 coding DNA: TGCAGCGTTCTCGGCTTTACTACTTACAATGAGCAGTTCTTC.

The gene calls are TRBV2 and TRBJ2-5; D uncertain. The CDR3 length is 15 residues. CDR1 is SNHLY and CDR2 is FYNNEI in the germline V gene. V was pared by 5 bases and J by 0 bases, with 13 bases between. The CDR3 here is CASSSTLRDQETQYF. The CDR3 DNA is TGTGCCAGCAGTTCCACCCTAAGGGACCAAGAGACCCAGTACTTC.

The V gene is TRBV27, the J gene TRBJ2-7; D uncertain. This CDR3 comprises 14 residues. Germline V gene data show CDR1 as MNHEY and CDR2 as SMNVEV (reference sequence). V lost 5 bases, J lost 0 bases, and 11 bases lay in between. The CDR3 reads CASSPWANSYEQYF. Here the CDR3 DNA reads TGTGCCAGCAGTCCTTGGGCCAACTCCTACGAGCAGTACTTC.

V is TRBV5-4 and J is TRBJ2-7; 8 nucleotides agree with TRBD1. With 4 bases clipped from V and 6 bases from J, the junction kept 12 bases outside the gene matches. The CDR3 spans 15 residues. CDR1 and CDR2 (germline): SGHNT, YYREEE (reference sequence). The CDR3 sequence: CASSLPGQGSLEQYF. The CDR3 DNA reads TGTGCCAGCAGCCTTCCCGGACAGGGTTCCCTCGAGCAGTACTTC.

CDR3 region: CASSVLGINRAPRNEQFF. The CDR3 DNA follows: TGCGCCAGCAGCGTACTTGGGATAAACAGAGCCCCACGGAATGAGCAGTTCTTC. V usage is TRBV5-1 and J usage is TRBJ2-1; D uncertain. Germline CDR1 is SGHRS and CDR2 is YFSETQ. Trimming cost V 4 bases and J 7 bases, with 27 bases left between them. CDR3 length: 18 amino acids.